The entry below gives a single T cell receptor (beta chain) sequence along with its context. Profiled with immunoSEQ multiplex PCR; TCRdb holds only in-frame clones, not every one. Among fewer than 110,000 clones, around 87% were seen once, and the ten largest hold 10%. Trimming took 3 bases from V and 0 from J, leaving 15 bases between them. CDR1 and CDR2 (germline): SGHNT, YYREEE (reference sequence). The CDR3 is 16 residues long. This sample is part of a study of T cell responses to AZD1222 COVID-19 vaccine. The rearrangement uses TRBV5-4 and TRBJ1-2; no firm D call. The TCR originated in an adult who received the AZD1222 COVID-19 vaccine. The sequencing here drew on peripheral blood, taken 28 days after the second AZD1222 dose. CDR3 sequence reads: CASSSYREGTNYGYTF. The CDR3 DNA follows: TGTGCCAGCAGCTCCTACCGGGAAGGGACTAACTATGGCTACACCTTC.